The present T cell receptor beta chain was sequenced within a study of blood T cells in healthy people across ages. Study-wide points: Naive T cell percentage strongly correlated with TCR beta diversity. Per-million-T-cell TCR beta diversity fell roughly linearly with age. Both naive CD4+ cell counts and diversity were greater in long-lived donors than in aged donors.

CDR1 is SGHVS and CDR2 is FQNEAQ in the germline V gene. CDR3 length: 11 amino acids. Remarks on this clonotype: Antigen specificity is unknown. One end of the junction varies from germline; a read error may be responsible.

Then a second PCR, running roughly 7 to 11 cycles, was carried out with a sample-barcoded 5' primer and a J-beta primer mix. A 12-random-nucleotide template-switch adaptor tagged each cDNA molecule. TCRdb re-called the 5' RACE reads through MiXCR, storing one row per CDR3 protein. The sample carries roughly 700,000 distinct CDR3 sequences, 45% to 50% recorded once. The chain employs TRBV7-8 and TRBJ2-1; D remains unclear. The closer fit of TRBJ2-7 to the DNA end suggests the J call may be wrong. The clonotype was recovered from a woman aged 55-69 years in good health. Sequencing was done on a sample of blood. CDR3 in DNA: TGTGCCAACAGCTTCGGCGCCGAGCAGTACTTC. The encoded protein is CANSFGAEQYF.